Listed here are 27 T cell receptor beta chains from one sample, sequenced in a study of cytomegalovirus exposure and HLA in healthy donors. A multiplex PCR was run with 60 Vbeta primers and 13 Jbeta primers. Generated by immunoSEQ multiplex PCR, the TCRdb table keeps only in-frame clones and is missing some. This sample's clone table lists roughly 90,000 clones. The sequenced sample consisted of PBMCs. The receptors here all came from a man between 50 and 59 years old in good health and CMV-seropositive.

The gene calls are TRBV2 and TRBJ1-5; D call uncertain. This CDR3 is 13 amino acids long. V shed 6 bases and J shed 5 bases, with 11 bases lying between them. Germline V gives CDR1 SNHLY, CDR2 FYNNEI. CDR3 amino acids: CASRGHGDQPQHF. The CDR3 bases are TGTGCCAGCAGAGGCCACGGGGATCAGCCCCAGCATTTT.

The chain uses TRBV7-9 and TRBJ2-7, with a possible D match to TRBD2 (6 bases). The CDR3 is 14 amino acids. V was cut by 4 bases and J by 2 bases, with 12 bases left in between. CDR1 is SEHNR, CDR2 FQNEAQ, per germline (reference sequence). Written as DNA, the CDR3 is TGTGCCAGCAGCTCCGGGACTGGAGCCTACGAGCAGTACGTC. It translates to CASSSGTGAYEQYV.

In DNA form, the CDR3 reads TGTGCCAGCAGCTGGCTGTCAGGGGGATTGATGACTGAAGCTTTCTTT. The encoded protein is CASSWLSGGLMTEAFF. The chain recombines TRBV13 with TRBJ1-1; 7 nucleotides agree with TRBD1. Germline V gene data show CDR1 as PRHDT and CDR2 as FYEKMQ (reference sequence). The CDR3 runs 16 residues. V lost 4 bases, J lost 5 bases, and 13 bases stayed unmatched.

The gene calls are TRBV11-3 and TRBJ1-2; TRBD1 is a possible D gene (5 bases). The V gene's germline CDR1 is SGHNT and CDR2 YENEEA. The CDR3 length is 17 residues. The ends were cut back, 5 bases at V and 7 bases at J, with 26 bases in the middle. This CDR3 is CASSQGGVGGRSFGYTF. The CDR3, as DNA: TGTGCCAGCAGCCAGGGAGGGGTCGGGGGACGGAGTTTTGGCTACACCTTC. Supplemented by reference TRBV11-3 and TRBJ1-2, the full variable domain reads EAGVVQSPRYKIIEKKQPVAFWCNPISGHNTLYWYLQNLGQGPELLIRYENEEAVDDSQLPKDRFSAERLKGVDSTLKIQPAELGDSAVYLCASSQGGVGGRSFGYTFGSGTRLTVV.

The chain's CDR3 is CASSLQGNQPQHF. CDR3 DNA: TGTGCCAGCAGCTTACAGGGCAATCAGCCCCAGCATTTT. J is TRBJ1-5 and V is TRBV5-8; the D gene is possibly TRBD1 (5 bases). Trimming left V 2 bases short and J 2 bases short, with 5 bases between. The germline V gene has CDR1 SGHTS and CDR2 YDEGEE. This CDR3 is built from 13 residues.

The chain uses TRBV28 and TRBJ2-5; 10 bases align to TRBD2. V lost 5 bases and J lost 3; bases outside the gene matches: 3. Germline loops: CDR1 MDHEN, CDR2 SYDVKM. The CDR3 is made up of 14 amino acids. The CDR3 is CASSPSGRKETQYF. CDR3 bases: TGTGCCAGCAGTCCTAGCGGGAGAAAAGAGACCCAGTACTTC.

The J gene is TRBJ2-1, the V gene TRBV7-3; perhaps TRBD2 as D (6 bases). Trimming cost V 6 bases and J 8 bases, with 11 bases left between them. Per the germline V gene, CDR1 is SGHTA and CDR2 is FQGTGA. The CDR3 has 12 amino acids. The CDR3 region has the DNA TGTGCCAGCAGTCGCGGGAACGATGAGCAGTTCTTC. Protein sequence: CASSRGNDEQFF.

The rearrangement links TRBV18 to TRBJ1-2, with unresolved D. This CDR3 comprises 15 residues. The germline V and J ends were trimmed by 3 bases and 4 bases, with 15 bases remaining between them. The germline V gene encodes CDR1 KGHSH and CDR2 LQKENI. The CDR3 here is CASSPRGTAVYGYTF. In DNA form, the CDR3 reads TGTGCCAGCTCACCCCGTGGCACAGCGGTCTATGGCTACACCTTC.

The chain joins TRBV10-3 to TRBJ1-4; no definite D call. Between the trimmed V and J ends, which lost 3 bases and 1 base, there was a span of 9 bases. The CDR3 spans 15 residues. Germline V lookup: CDR1 ENHRY, CDR2 SYGVKD. CDR3 region: CAISDSTETNEKLFF. CDR3 DNA: TGTGCCATCAGTGATTCTACAGAAACTAATGAAAAACTGTTTTTT.

The rearrangement joins TRBV4-2 to TRBJ2-6; 8 bases line up with TRBD2. The CDR3 runs 18 residues. Germline CDR1 is LGHNA and CDR2 is YNFKEQ. V lost 3 bases to trimming and J lost 4 bases; unmatched junction nucleotides: 11. CDR3: CASSHVLAGGSGANVLTF. As DNA, the CDR3 is TGTGCCAGCAGCCATGTCCTTGCGGGGGGTTCAGGGGCCAACGTCCTGACTTTC.

CDR3 in amino acids: CASRQEGLNTGELFF. CDR3 nucleotide sequence: TGTGCCAGCAGGCAGGAGGGACTTAACACCGGGGAGCTGTTTTTT. The chain employs TRBV2 and TRBJ2-2; D may be TRBD2 (6 bases). CDR1 is SNHLY, CDR2 FYNNEI, per germline. Trimming shortened V by 6 bases and J by 2 bases, and 13 bases separated the two germline ends. The CDR3 spans 15 residues.

The CDR3 DNA reads as TGTGCCAGCAGCGTAAGTGTTAGCAACATTCAGTACTTC. Translated: CASSVSVSNIQYF. The chain carries TRBV9 and TRBJ2-4; D uncertain. Trimming shortened V by 1 base and J by 7 bases, and 9 bases separated the two germline ends. The CDR3 has 13 amino acids. Per germline, CDR1 SGDLS and CDR2 YYNGEE.

J is TRBJ2-1 and V is TRBV9, with 9 bases identical to TRBD2. This CDR3 is built from 15 residues. V shed 4 bases and J 7 bases; nucleotides not matched to a gene: 9. The germline V gene has CDR1 SGDLS and CDR2 YYNGEE. The CDR3 region has the DNA TGTGCCAGCAGCCCCGGGCTAGCGGGACGTAATGAGCAGTTCTTC. This translates into CASSPGLAGRNEQFF.

CDR3 sequence: CASSVARGTEAFF. CDR3 coding DNA: TGTGCCAGCAGCGTCGCCCGCGGGACTGAAGCTTTCTTT. The V gene is TRBV9, the J gene TRBJ1-1, with D hard to call. The CDR3 spans 13 residues. Germline CDR1 reads SGDLS; CDR2 reads YYNGEE. The V end lost 2 bases, the J end lost 5 bases, and 10 bases lay between the germline ends.

The gene calls are TRBV7-3 and TRBJ2-7, with unresolved D. This CDR3 is built from 14 residues. The germline V gene encodes CDR1 SGHTA and CDR2 FQGTGA. V lost 1 base and J lost 7, with 14 bases in between. CDR3 nucleotide sequence: TGTGCCAGCAGCTTAATGGCTGGCCTTGATGAGCAGTACTTC. This encodes CASSLMAGLDEQYF. The whole variable domain, filled in from reference TRBV7-3 and TRBJ2-7, reads GAGVSQTPSNKVTEKGKYVELRCDPISGHTALYWYRQSLGQGPEFLIYFQGTGAADDSGLPNDRFFAVRPEGSVSTLKIQRTERGDSAVYLCASSLMAGLDEQYFGPGTRLTVT.

Worth noting for this clone: One end of the junction varies from germline; a read error may be responsible. V and J are TRBV7-7 and TRBJ2-7; 9 bases agree with TRBD1. The CDR3 has 16 residues. In germline, CDR1 is SSHAT, CDR2 FNYEAQ (reference sequence). The CDR3 sequence is CASSLGTTGGAGSQYF. In nucleotides, the CDR3 is TGTGCTAGCAGCTTAGGAACCACAGGGGGCGCGGGAAGTCAGTACTTC.

The chain has TRBV5-6 and TRBJ2-7, with TRBD2 matching 13 bases. In germline, CDR1 is SGHDT, CDR2 YYEEEE. V was clipped by 2 bases and J by 2 bases; unmatched bases: 1. This CDR3 has 15 amino acids. The CDR3 coding sequence is TGTGCCAGCAGCTTTGGGACTAGCGGGGCCTACGAGCAGTACGTC. It yields the protein CASSFGTSGAYEQYV.

The rearrangement links TRBV15 to TRBJ1-1, with TRBD1 matching 9 bases. The germline V gene encodes CDR1 LNHNV and CDR2 YYDKDF (reference sequence). Germline trimming cut 9 bases from V and 1 base from J; bases unmatched to any gene: 3. The CDR3 extends over 13 amino acids. DNA for the CDR3: TGTGCCACAGCGACAGGGGGGAACACTGAAGCTTTCTTT. Its translation is CATATGGNTEAFF. Looking up the rest from reference TRBV15 and TRBJ1-1 gives the full variable domain: DAMVIQNPRYQVTQFGKPVTLSCSQTLNHNVMYWYQQKSSQAPKLLFHYYDKDFNNEADTPDNFQSRRPNTSFCFLDIRSPGLGDTAMYLCATATGGNTEAFFGQGTRLTVV.

DNA for the CDR3: TGCGCCAGCAGCTTGGCATCCGGGACAGGGGTCAACTATGGCTACACCTTC. Translated, it gives CASSLASGTGVNYGYTF. V is TRBV5-1 and J is TRBJ1-2, with 10 bases lining up with TRBD1. The CDR3 has 17 amino acids. Germline V gene data show CDR1 as SGHRS and CDR2 as YFSETQ. The V segment lost 0 bases and the J segment 2 bases; nucleotides outside the gene matches: 7. Full variable domain (remainder filled in from reference TRBV5-1 and TRBJ1-2): KAGVTQTPRYLIKTRGQQVTLSCSPISGHRSVSWYQQTPGQGLQFLFEYFSETQRNKGNFPGRFSGRQFSNSRSEMNVSTLELGDSALYLCASSLASGTGVNYGYTFGSGTRLTVV.

The chain joins TRBV2 to TRBJ2-1; the match to TRBD2 covers 13 bases. Germline CDR1 reads SNHLY; CDR2 reads FYNNEI. The junction had 6 bases not matched to a gene; V was cut back by 6 bases and J by 4 bases. The CDR3 totals 16 residues. As DNA, the CDR3 is TGTGCCAGCAGGCCACTAGCGGGAGGGCCGTACAATGAGCAGTTCTTC. This encodes CASRPLAGGPYNEQFF.

V usage is TRBV11-2 and J usage is TRBJ2-7; unclear D gene. Germline lookup yields CDR1 SGHAT and CDR2 FQNNGV. Trimming took off 1 base at V and 3 bases at J, with 16 bases between the two ends. The CDR3 extends over 16 amino acids. The CDR3 here is CASSLVLRGVDYEQYF. In DNA, the CDR3 is TGTGCCAGCAGCTTAGTTCTCCGCGGCGTGGACTACGAGCAGTACTTC.

This chain connects TRBV5-1 to TRBJ1-2, with no clear D. Germline CDR1 SGHRS, CDR2 YFSETQ. This CDR3 has 14 amino acids. Trimming removed 4 bases from V and 0 bases from J, with 10 bases in between. CDR3 in amino acids: CASSVRESNYGYTF. The CDR3 bases are TGCGCCAGCAGCGTCCGGGAGTCTAACTATGGCTACACCTTC.

The V call is TRBV5-1, the J call TRBJ2-5; 7 bases are shared with TRBD1. Germline CDR1 and CDR2: SGHRS and YFSETQ. V shed 1 base and J 3 bases; nucleotides not matched to a gene: 6. The CDR3 is 15 amino acids. The chain's CDR3 is CASSLWDRPEETQYF. The CDR3 nucleotides are TGCGCCAGCAGCTTGTGGGACAGACCCGAAGAGACCCAGTACTTC.

CDR3 residues: CAWTGTGAEKLFF. CDR3 sequence (DNA): TGTGCCTGGACCGGGACAGGGGCTGAAAAACTGTTTTTT. V is TRBV30 and J is TRBJ1-4; 10 bases fit TRBD1. CDR1 is GTSNPN and CDR2 is SVGIG in the germline V gene (reference sequence). V shed 4 bases and J 7 bases; nucleotides not matched to a gene: 3. The CDR3 loop spans 13 amino acids.

The CDR3 DNA reads TGTGCCAGCAGCCTACCCCGGACAGGGGGCTTGGGAATGAACACTGAAGCTTTCTTT. This codes for CASSLPRTGGLGMNTEAFF. The chain carries TRBV7-8 and TRBJ1-1; the match to TRBD1 covers 11 bases. This CDR3 comprises 19 residues. The V gene's germline CDR1 is SGHVS and CDR2 FQNEAQ. Trimming took 5 bases from V and 0 from J; bases not matched to a gene: 14.

The chain recombines TRBV7-6 with TRBJ2-1; no clear D gene. The V gene's germline CDR1 is SGHVS and CDR2 FNYEAQ. The V end was cut by 5 bases, the J end by 8 bases, with 7 bases between. The CDR3 contains 11 residues. Here the CDR3 reads CASSPGDEQFF. The CDR3 region has the DNA TGTGCCAGCAGCCCTGGAGATGAGCAGTTCTTC.

The chain links TRBV11-2 to TRBJ2-7, with a weak D call TRBD2 (5 bases). Germline assignment: CDR1 SGHAT and CDR2 FQNNGV. The V end lost 3 bases, the J end lost 2 bases, and 14 bases lay between the germline ends. The CDR3 spans 15 residues. The CDR3 sequence is CASSFGVNDAYEQYF. For the CDR3, the DNA is TGTGCCAGCAGCTTCGGGGTAAATGACGCCTACGAGCAGTACTTC.